These T cell receptor beta chains were read from a single sample in a study of T cells after somatic rescue of genetic block. The table came from immunoSEQ multiplex PCR; TCRdb's copy has only in-frame clones and leaves some out. The sample has some 90,000 clones; 90% are singletons. Sequencing was performed on peripheral blood mononuclear cells (PBMCs). The receptors were gathered from a woman younger than 30. CDR3s leave out the opening cysteine and the closing phenylalanine or tryptophan. Size is omitted from some rows. Given values are once, few, many or a class for expanded clones.

TRBV4-1	NA	TRBJ1-2	ASSLRDFLSGYT
TRBV30	few	TRBJ1-5	AWDVGFGQPQH
TRBV30	NA	TRBJ1-6	ASTTGISSYNSPLH
TRBV10-3	NA	TRBJ1-2	AISEQGNYGYT
TRBV7-9	NA	TRBJ1-2	ASSLQGANYGYT
TRBV6-9	NA	TRBJ1-5	ASIGRVRQPQH
TRBV20-1	NA	TRBJ2-7	SARGRTGEI
TRBV9	NA	TRBJ1-1	ASSSRGGSVTEAF
TRBV4-2	once	TRBJ2-5	ASSHRGGRGRETQY
TRBV19	NA	TRBJ2-3	ASSSGPYSSTDTQY
TRBV28	NA	TRBJ1-5	ASNFLGGEGNQPQH
TRBV19	NA	TRBJ1-2	ASSPGEGAWFYGYT
TRBV7-1	NA	TRBJ2-7	ASSSPASTSYEQY
TRBV29-1	NA	TRBJ2-2	SVDGGGGKAGELF
TRBV7-2	NA	TRBJ1-2	ASSLREGADGYT
TRBV19	NA	TRBJ1-5	ASSIADSHNQPQH
TRBV5-1	NA	TRBJ2-4	ASSQARQGNIQY
TRBV29-1	NA	TRBJ1-1	SVEGIRDRAWTEAF
TRBV4-3	NA	TRBJ2-7	ASSQERPGTYEQY
TRBV27	NA	TRBJ2-3	ASSFAGASTDTQY
TRBV27	NA	TRBJ2-5	ASSGAGGLQETQY
TRBV9	NA	TRBJ2-7	ASSTGQAPSPYEQY
TRBV6-1	NA	TRBJ2-1	ASSPGVDNEQF
TRBV7-7	NA	TRBJ2-5	ASSLVGTGLTETQY
TRBV7-2	NA	TRBJ2-7	ASSLAPDHGYEQY
TRBV7-9	NA	TRBJ1-4	ASSPLGDNEKLF
TRBV28	NA	TRBJ2-1	ASSFRQGNEQF
TRBV5-1	once	TRBJ2-7	ASSLEGQGIYEQY
TRBV4-1	NA	TRBJ1-1	ASSLGQGEAF
TRBV7-2	once	TRBJ1-2	ASSNSGQSNYGYT
TRBV29-1	few	TRBJ1-1	SGGTNTEAF
TRBV27	NA	TRBJ2-7	ASSLGTGPYEQY
TRBV29-1	NA	TRBJ1-4	SVGGTVGARGGNEKLF
TRBV28	NA	TRBJ2-2	ASSWTGSNTGELF